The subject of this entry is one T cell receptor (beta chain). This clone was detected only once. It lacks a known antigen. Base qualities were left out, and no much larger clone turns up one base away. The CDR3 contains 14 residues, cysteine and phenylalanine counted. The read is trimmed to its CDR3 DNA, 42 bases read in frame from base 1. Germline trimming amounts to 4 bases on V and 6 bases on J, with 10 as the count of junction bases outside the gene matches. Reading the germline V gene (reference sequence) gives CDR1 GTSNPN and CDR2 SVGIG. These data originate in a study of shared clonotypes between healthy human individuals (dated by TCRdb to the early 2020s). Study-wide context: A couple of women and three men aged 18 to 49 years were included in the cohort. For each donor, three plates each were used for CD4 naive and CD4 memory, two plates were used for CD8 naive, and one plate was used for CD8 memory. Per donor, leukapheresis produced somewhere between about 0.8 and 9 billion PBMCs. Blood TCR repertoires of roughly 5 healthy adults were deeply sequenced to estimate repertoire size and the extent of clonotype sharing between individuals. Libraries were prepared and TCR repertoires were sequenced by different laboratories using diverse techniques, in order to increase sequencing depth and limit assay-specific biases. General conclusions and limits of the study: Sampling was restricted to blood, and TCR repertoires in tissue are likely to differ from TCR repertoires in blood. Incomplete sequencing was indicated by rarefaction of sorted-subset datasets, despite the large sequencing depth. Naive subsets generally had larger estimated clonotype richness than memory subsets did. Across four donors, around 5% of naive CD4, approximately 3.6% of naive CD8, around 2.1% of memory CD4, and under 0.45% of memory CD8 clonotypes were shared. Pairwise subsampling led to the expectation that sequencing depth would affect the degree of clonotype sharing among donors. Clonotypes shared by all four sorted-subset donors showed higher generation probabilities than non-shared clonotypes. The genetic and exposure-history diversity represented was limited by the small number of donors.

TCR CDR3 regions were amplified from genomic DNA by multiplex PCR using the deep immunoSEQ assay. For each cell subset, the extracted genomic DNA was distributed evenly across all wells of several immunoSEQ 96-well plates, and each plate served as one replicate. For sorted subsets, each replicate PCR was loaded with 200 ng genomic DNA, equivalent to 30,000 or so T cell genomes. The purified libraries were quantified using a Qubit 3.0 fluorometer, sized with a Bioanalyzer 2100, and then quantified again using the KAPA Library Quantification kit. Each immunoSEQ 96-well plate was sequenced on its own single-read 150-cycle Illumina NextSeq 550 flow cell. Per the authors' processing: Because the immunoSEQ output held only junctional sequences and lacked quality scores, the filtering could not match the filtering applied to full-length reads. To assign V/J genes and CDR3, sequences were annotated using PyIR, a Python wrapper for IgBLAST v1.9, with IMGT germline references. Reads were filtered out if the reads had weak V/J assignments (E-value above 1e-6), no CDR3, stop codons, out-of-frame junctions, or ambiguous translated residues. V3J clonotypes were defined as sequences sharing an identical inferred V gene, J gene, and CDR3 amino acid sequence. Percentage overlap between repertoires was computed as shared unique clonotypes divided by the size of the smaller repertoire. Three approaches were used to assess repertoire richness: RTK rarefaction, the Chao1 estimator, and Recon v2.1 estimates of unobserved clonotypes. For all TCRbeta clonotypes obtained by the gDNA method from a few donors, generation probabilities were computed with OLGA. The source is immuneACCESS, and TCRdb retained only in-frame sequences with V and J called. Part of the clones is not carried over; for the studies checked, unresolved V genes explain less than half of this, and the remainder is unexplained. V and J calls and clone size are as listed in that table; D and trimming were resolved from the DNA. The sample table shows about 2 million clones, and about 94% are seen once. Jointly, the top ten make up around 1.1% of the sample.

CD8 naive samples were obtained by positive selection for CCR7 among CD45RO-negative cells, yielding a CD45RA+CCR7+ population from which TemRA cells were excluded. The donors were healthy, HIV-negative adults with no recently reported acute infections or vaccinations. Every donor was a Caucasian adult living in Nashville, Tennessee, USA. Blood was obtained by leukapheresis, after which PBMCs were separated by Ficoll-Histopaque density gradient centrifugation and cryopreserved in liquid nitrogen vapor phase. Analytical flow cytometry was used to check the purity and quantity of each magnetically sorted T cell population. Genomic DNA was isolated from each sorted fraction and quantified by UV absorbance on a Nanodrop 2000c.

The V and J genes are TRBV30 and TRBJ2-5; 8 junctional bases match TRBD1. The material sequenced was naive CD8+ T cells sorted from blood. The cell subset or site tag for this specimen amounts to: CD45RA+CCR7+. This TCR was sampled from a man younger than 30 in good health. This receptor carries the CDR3 CAWTRGQGAQTQYF. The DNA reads TGTGCCTGGACGAGGGGTCAGGGGGCTCAGACCCAGTACTTC. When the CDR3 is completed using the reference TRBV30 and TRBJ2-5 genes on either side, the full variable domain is SQTIHQWPATLVQPVGSPLSLECTVEGTSNPNLYWYRQAAGRGLQLLFYSVGIGQISSEVPQNLSASRPQDRQFILSSKKLLLSDSGFYLCAWTRGQGAQTQYFGPGTRLLVL.